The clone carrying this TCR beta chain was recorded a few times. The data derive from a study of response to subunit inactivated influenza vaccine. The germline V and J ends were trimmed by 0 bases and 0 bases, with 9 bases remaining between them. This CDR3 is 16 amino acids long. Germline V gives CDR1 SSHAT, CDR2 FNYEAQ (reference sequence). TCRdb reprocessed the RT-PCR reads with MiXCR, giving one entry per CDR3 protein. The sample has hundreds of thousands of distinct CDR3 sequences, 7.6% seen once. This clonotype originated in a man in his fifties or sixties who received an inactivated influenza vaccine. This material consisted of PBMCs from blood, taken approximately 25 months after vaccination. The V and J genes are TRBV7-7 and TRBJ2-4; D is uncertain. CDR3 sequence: CASSLAAKLAKNIQYF. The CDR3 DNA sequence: TGTGCCAGCAGCTTAGCCGCGAAACTAGCCAAAAACATTCAGTACTTC.